This is a list of T cell receptor beta chains from one sample in a study of cytomegalovirus exposure and HLA in healthy donors. Sequencing used immunoSEQ multiplex PCR; TCRdb keeps in-frame clones, though not all of them. The table includes some 160,000 clones, around 73% detected once. The source material was PBMCs. The receptors derive from a woman under 30 in good health and CMV-seropositive. Each CDR3 is given without its conserved first and last residue. Each record gives: J gene, clone size, V gene, CDR3 protein. Clone size is not always given. Where it is, it says once, few, many or a class for expanded clones.

>TRBJ1-2|.|TRBV29-1
SVEDRSGYT
>TRBJ2-1|.|TRBV7-9
SSSLIGWSSYNEQF
>TRBJ2-1|.|TRBV9
ASSVVGQGRDNEQF
>TRBJ1-4|.|TRBV7-2
ASSPMSGNEKLF
>TRBJ1-3|.|TRBV4-2
ASSVRTGGVSSGNTIY
>TRBJ2-7|.|TRBV5-1
ASSLAVGTGHRGAGTAQNEQY
>TRBJ1-1|.|TRBV6-5
ASSSSGGTGNTEAF
>TRBJ2-3|.|TRBV5-1
ASSPRQSYTDTQY
>TRBJ2-7|.|TRBV10-3
AISPGTGKGYEQY
>TRBJ2-3|.|TRBV7-9
ASSLSPRLAGATDTQY
>TRBJ2-6|.|TRBV14
ASSPTGGSSGANVLT
>TRBJ2-1|.|TRBV7-8
ASSLTSGQSGEQF
>TRBJ2-2|.|TRBV7-2
ASSPRLVGELF
>TRBJ1-2|.|TRBV4-2
ASSQGGGYT
>TRBJ1-2|.|TRBV5-1
ASSSGTGVHGYT
>TRBJ1-6|.|TRBV28
ASMEGRANSPLH
>TRBJ1-1|once|TRBV25-1
ASSEWGRQGNTEAF
>TRBJ1-6|.|TRBV30
AWSQSYNSPLH
>TRBJ1-3|.|TRBV7-9
SSSWGDRGPSGNTIY
>TRBJ2-7|.|TRBV7-9
ASSLAGKKTYEQY
>TRBJ2-1|.|TRBV27
AASAGPDNEQF
>TRBJ2-3|.|TRBV5-1
ASSLAQGSSADTQY
>TRBJ2-7|.|TRBV2
ASSEGGQGANFPYEQY
>TRBJ2-3|.|TRBV9
ASSVGNSGGKTDTQY
>TRBJ1-2|.|TRBV30
AWAIGQGTGGYT
>TRBJ2-3|.|TRBV30
AWSSSTDTQY
>TRBJ1-1|.|TRBV2
ASKGQAENTEAF
>TRBJ2-1|.|TRBV7-3
ASSSGTSGYNEQF
>TRBJ2-7|.|TRBV27
ASRRMGGATYEQY
>TRBJ2-2|.|TRBV6-5
ASSWDRGPGELF
>TRBJ2-2|few|TRBV7-7
ASSQDRGTLNTGELF
>TRBJ1-2|.|TRBV30
ALVRGPVGYT
>TRBJ2-7|.|TRBV27
ATGTKTYEQY
>TRBJ1-3|.|TRBV5-1
ASSREGGAGSGNTIY
>TRBJ1-6|.|TRBV5-1
ASSLEGGNSPLH
>TRBJ2-7|once|TRBV2
ASSRGGVGVEQY
>TRBJ1-2|.|TRBV20-1
SARSRNGYT
>TRBJ2-2|few|TRBV19
ASNLRGPSTGELF
>TRBJ2-7|.|TRBV13
ASSSTGTGAYEQY
>TRBJ2-2|.|TRBV27
ASSMSGALNTGELF
>TRBJ1-2|.|TRBV7-9
ASSLGGANYGYT
>TRBJ1-3|few|TRBV11-2
ASSLAPGGMAGNTIY